These T cell receptor beta chains were read from a single sample in a study of Graves' ophthalmopathy and Graves' hyperthyroidism. A single record per CDR3 protein comes from TCRdb applying MiXCR to the multiplex PCR reads. In the table there are some 1.1 million distinct CDR3 sequences, about 36% of which are singletons. Sequenced material: peripheral blood or thyroid tissue (not recorded which). These receptors were obtained from an adult man with Graves' hyperthyroidism. CDR3s leave out the opening cysteine and the closing phenylalanine or tryptophan.

length: 13; V: TRBV10-2; CDR3: ASSERVRGRSEAF
length: 14; V: TRBV25-1; CDR3: ASSELGDRGLNEQF
length: 13; V: TRBV5-6; CDR3: ASSFGPSTTTGLF
length: 15; V: TRBV19; CDR3: ASSIGQGDVGNQPQH
length: 15; V: TRBV20-1; CDR3: SARDSGAASGFHEQY
length: 11; V: TRBV25-1; CDR3: ASGRKSGNTIY
length: 12; V: TRBV7-2; CDR3: ASSLNPEVETQY
length: 12; V: TRBV10-2; CDR3: ASSASSHSSEQY
length: 10; V: TRBV5-6; CDR3: ASSPRWNEQY
length: 13; V: TRBV9; CDR3: ASSVVGVVPDTQY